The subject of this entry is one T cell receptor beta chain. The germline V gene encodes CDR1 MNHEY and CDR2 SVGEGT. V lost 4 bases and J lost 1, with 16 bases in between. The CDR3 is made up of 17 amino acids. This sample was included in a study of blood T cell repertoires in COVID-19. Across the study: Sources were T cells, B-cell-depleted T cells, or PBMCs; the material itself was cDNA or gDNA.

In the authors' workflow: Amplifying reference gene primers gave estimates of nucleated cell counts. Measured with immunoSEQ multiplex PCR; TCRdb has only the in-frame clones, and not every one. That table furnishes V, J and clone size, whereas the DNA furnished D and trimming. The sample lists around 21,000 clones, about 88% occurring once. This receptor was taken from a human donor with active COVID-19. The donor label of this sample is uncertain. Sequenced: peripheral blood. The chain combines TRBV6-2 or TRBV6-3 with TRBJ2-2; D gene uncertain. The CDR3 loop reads CASSLGNTALNTGELFF. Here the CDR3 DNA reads TGTGCCAGCAGTTTGGGCAATACCGCATTGAACACCGGGGAGCTGTTTTTT.